This T cell receptor beta chain was retrieved from a study of regulatory T cells in long-lasting Graves disease. Study context: Persistent cases took antithyroid drugs over 5 years and stayed TSH receptor antibody positive.

The sample's time point: persistent/refractory GD, antithyroid drugs over 5 years with positive TRAb. With RNA extracted from PBMCs as input, the TCR library was made. This clonotype turned up a few times. Assembly of TCR beta libraries relied on iRepertoire HTBI primers together with Arm-PCR of CDR3 regions. TCRdb processed the multiplex PCR reads anew with MiXCR; each CDR3 protein has one entry. The sample has about 470,000 distinct CDR3 sequences; 20% to 25% are singletons. The material was peripheral blood mononuclear cells (PBMCs), obtained when the disease was refractory, from a patient treated with antithyroid drugs. This receptor was obtained from a female donor with Graves disease.

The DNA of the CDR3 is TGTGCCAGCAGCTCTAGGACTAGCGGGATCTACGAGCAGTACTTC. Residues: CASSSRTSGIYEQYF. This chain joins TRBV7-9 and TRBJ2-7, with TRBD2 identical over 12 bases. Trimming took 4 bases from V and 3 from J; bases not matched to a gene: 4. Looked up from germline, CDR1 is SEHNR and CDR2 is FQNEAQ (reference sequence). This CDR3 is built from 15 residues.